These 10 T cell receptor beta chains came from one sample sequenced in a study of T cells of healthy individuals. TCRdb processed the 5' RACE reads anew with MiXCR; each CDR3 protein has one entry. This table has about 96,000 distinct CDR3 sequences, roughly 15% appearing once. These receptors originate from a human donor in good health.

DNA for the CDR3: TGCAGTGCTCTACAGTGGGACTGGGCAGAGACCCAGTACTTC. This gives the protein CSALQWDWAETQYF. The V call is TRBV20-1, the J call TRBJ2-5, with D perhaps TRBD2 (6 bases). V lost 5 bases to trimming and J lost 4 bases, with 17 bases between them. The CDR3 is made up of 14 amino acids. Germline loops: CDR1 DFQATT, CDR2 SNEGSKA (reference sequence).

The chain couples TRBV7-2 to TRBJ1-2; the match to TRBD1 covers 9 bases. The CDR3 consists of 17 residues. J was trimmed by 2 bases and V by 1 base; bases with no gene match: 8. Germline V gene sequence: CDR1 SGHTA, CDR2 FQGNSA. CDR3 sequence reads: CASSLVAIGQGNYGYTF. CDR3 sequence (DNA): TGTGCCAGCAGCTTAGTCGCTATAGGACAGGGGAACTATGGCTACACCTTC.

The chain couples TRBV7-9 to TRBJ2-3, with TRBD2 as a possible D gene (6 bases). Germline CDR1 reads SEHNR; CDR2 reads FQNEAQ (reference sequence). V lost 6 bases and J 0 bases, leaving 16 bases between the germline ends. This CDR3 is built from 16 residues. In DNA, the CDR3 is TGTGCCAGCAGTCCCAGGCGGGGAACTAGCACAGATACGCAGTATTTT. It specifies CASSPRRGTSTDTQYF.

There are many counts of this clonotype. The chain combines TRBV16 with TRBJ1-1, with TRBD1 as a possible D gene (5 bases). CDR3 size: 15 residues. Trimming pared 0 bases from V and 6 bases from J, leaving 14 bases between. Germline lookup yields CDR1 KGHSY and CDR2 FQNENV. The CDR3 loop is CASSQSARVDAEAFF. The CDR3 region has the DNA TGTGCCAGCAGCCAATCCGCCAGGGTGGATGCTGAAGCTTTCTTT.

CDR3 in DNA: TGTGCCTGGAGTGTACGACTAGCTAACGAGCAGTACTTC. Protein product: CAWSVRLANEQYF. This chain uses TRBV30 with TRBJ2-7; 7 nucleotides match TRBD2. The trim removed 0 bases at V and 5 bases at J, leaving 4 bases unmatched. This CDR3 contains 13 residues. In germline, CDR1 is GTSNPN, CDR2 SVGIG (reference sequence).

This clonotype was seen a few times. The V gene is TRBV30, the J gene TRBJ1-2; possible D gene TRBD1, 5 bases. Trimming pared 1 base from V and 5 bases from J, leaving 23 bases between. This CDR3 comprises 17 residues. Germline CDR1 is GTSNPN and CDR2 is SVGIG (reference sequence). The CDR3: CAWSAGTRAIWWYGYTF. The DNA of the CDR3 is TGTGCCTGGAGTGCCGGGACCAGGGCGATTTGGTGGTATGGCTACACCTTC. The full variable domain, its missing parts supplied by reference TRBV30 and TRBJ1-2, is SQTIHQWPATLVQPVGSPLSLECTVEGTSNPNLYWYRQAAGRGLQLLFYSVGIGQISSEVPQNLSASRPQDRQFILSSKKLLLSDSGFYLCAWSAGTRAIWWYGYTFGSGTRLTVV.

The chain joins TRBV4-1 to TRBJ2-5; D is possibly TRBD2 (5 bases). Trimming removed 0 bases from V and 10 bases from J, with 21 bases in between. The CDR3 runs 16 residues. Germline CDR1 reads MGHRA; CDR2 reads YSYEKL. CDR3 sequence: CASSQESVTRREGQYF. The CDR3 DNA is TGCGCCAGCAGCCAAGAATCAGTCACTAGACGAGAGGGCCAGTACTTC.

This clonotype has at least ten counts. This sequence joins TRBV29-1 and TRBJ2-5; no firm D call. Germline values: CDR1 SQVTM, CDR2 ANQGSEA. CDR3 length: 11 amino acids. This chain's CDR3 is CSASYQETQYF. In DNA, the CDR3 is TGCAGTGCATCCTACCAAGAGACCCAGTACTTC.

The V call is TRBV20-1, the J call TRBJ2-3; D not certain. The CDR3 covers 13 residues. Germline CDR1 and CDR2: DFQATT and SNEGSKA (reference sequence). V lost 5 bases to trimming and J lost 6 bases, with 15 bases between them. As DNA, the CDR3 is TGCAGTGCTCCTAGACGGCCTAGTGATACGCAGTATTTT. Its protein product is CSAPRRPSDTQYF.

The chain uses TRBV15 and TRBJ2-2; perhaps TRBD2 as D (6 bases). The CDR3 covers 14 residues. The V end was cut by 0 bases, the J end by 6 bases, with 8 bases between. The germline V gene has CDR1 LNHNV and CDR2 YYDKDF (reference sequence). The CDR3 sequence: CATSRDPGAGELFF. CDR3 coding DNA: TGTGCCACCAGCAGAGATCCGGGGGCCGGGGAGCTGTTTTTT.